This TCR beta chain derives from a study of T-cell reconstitution after alpha-beta-depleted transplantation in children. Study-level findings and limits: Where some patients showed high TCRbeta diversity at day 60, it came from recipient T cells and thymic progenitors that had survived.

There are many counts of this clonotype. The antigen is undetermined. TCRbeta library preparation incorporated unique molecular identifiers. TCRdb independently ran MiXCR on the PCR reads; one entry per CDR3 protein. The sample includes 480,000 or so distinct CDR3 sequences, about 11% of them seen just once. The CDR3 is 15 residues long. V lost 5 bases, J lost 5 bases, and 8 bases stayed unmatched. From germline, CDR1 is SEHNR and CDR2 FQNEAQ (reference sequence). The source was PBMCs, collected before TCRalphabeta/CD19-depleted stem cell transplant. The rearrangement joins TRBV7-9 to TRBJ2-5; TRBD2 agrees at 10 bases. The origin of this receptor is a child under 10 years old with inherited bone marrow failure, due to receive a stem cell transplant. As DNA, the CDR3 is TGTGCCAGCAGCCTCCCTAGCGGGGGCAGGGAGACCCAGTACTTC. It translates to CASSLPSGGRETQYF. Based on the CDR3 plus reference TRBV7-9 and TRBJ2-5, the full variable domain is DTGVSQNPRHKITKRGQNVTFRCDPISEHNRLYWYRQTLGQGPEFLTYFQNEAQLEKSRLLSDRFSAERPKGSFSTLEIQRTEQGDSAMYLCASSLPSGGRETQYFGPGTRLLVL.